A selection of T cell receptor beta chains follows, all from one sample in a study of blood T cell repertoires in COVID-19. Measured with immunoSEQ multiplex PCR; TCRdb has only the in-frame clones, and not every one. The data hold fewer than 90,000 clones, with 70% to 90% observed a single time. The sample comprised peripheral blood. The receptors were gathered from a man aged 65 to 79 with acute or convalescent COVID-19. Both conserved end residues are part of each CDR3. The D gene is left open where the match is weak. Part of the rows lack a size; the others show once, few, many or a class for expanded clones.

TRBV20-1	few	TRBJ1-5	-	TGCAGTGCTAGTTCCAGGGAGGATCAGCCCCAGCATTTT	CSASSREDQPQHF
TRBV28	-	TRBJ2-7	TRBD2	TGTGCCAGCAGTTTCCCGGCTAGCGGTTCCTACGAGCAGTACTTC	CASSFPASGSYEQYF
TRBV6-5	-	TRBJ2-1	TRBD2	TGTGCCACCCAGGGAGGGAATGAGCAGTTCTTC	CATQGGNEQFF
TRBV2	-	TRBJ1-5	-	TGTGCCAGCAGTGAAGCGCTTCCGGGAGATCAGCCCCAGCATTTT	CASSEALPGDQPQHF
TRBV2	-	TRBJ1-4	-	TGTGCCAGCAGAGCAGGGTGGTCTAATGAAAAACTGTTTTTT	CASRAGWSNEKLFF
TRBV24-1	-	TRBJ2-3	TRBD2	TGTGCCACCAGTGATTTGTCTAGCGGTAACACAGATACGCAGTATTTT	CATSDLSSGNTDTQYF
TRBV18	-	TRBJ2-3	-	TGTGCCAGCTCTACGGGGGCTAGCGGAACCACAGATACGCAGTATTTT	CASSTGASGTTDTQYF
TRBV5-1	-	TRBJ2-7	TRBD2	TGCGCCAGCAGCACGACTAGCGGGCCTGGGGAGCAGTACTTC	CASSTTSGPGEQYF
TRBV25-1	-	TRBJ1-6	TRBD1	TGTGCCAGCAGTAAGTCACAGGGGTCGATTGGTGGTTCACCCCTCCACTTT	CASSKSQGSIGGSPLHF
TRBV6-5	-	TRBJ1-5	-	TGTGCCAGCAGTTATGACAGCGGCAATCAGCCCCAGCATTTT	CASSYDSGNQPQHF
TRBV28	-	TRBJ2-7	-	TGTGCCAGCAGTTTAGAGGTGCTCAGCTCCTACGAGCAGTACTTC	CASSLEVLSSYEQYF
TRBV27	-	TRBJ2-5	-	TGTGCCAGCAGTTCCCCCTCCCGGGAGACTAGGGGCACAGAGACCCAGTACTTC	CASSSPSRETRGTETQYF
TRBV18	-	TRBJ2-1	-	TGTGCCAGCTCTCAGGACCAAAGGGGCAATGAGCAGTTCTTC	CASSQDQRGNEQFF
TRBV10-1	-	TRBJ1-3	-	TGCGCCAGCAGTCCGGACAGTAGCAGAACTGGAAACACCATATATTTT	CASSPDSSRTGNTIYF
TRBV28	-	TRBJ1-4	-	TGTGCCAGCAGCGCAGGGGAAGGATTCGAAAAACTGTTTTTT	CASSAGEGFEKLFF
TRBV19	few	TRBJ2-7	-	TGTGCCAGTAGCCCACAGGCTACAATCATTTACGAGCAGTACTTC	CASSPQATIIYEQYF
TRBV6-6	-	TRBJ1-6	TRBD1	TGTGCCAGCAGATCACCGGGACAGGGGGAAGGTTCACCCCTCCACTTT	CASRSPGQGEGSPLHF
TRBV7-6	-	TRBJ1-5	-	TGTGCCAGCAGCTTCCTCTGGGGGCTGAGCAATCAGCCCCAGCATTTT	CASSFLWGLSNQPQHF
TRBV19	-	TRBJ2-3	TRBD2	TGTGCCAGTAGTCTCCGAGGGAGCGGGGGGGCAAGGACAGATACGCAGTATTTT	CASSLRGSGGARTDTQYF
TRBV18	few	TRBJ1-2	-	TGTGCCAGCTCGCTGAACAACAGGGTAAACGGACCTGGCTACACCTTC	CASSLNNRVNGPGYTF
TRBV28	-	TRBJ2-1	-	TGTGCCAGCAGGGAACCTACGACTAGGGAGAGAATCTTC	CASREPTTRERIF
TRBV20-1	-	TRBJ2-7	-	TGCAGTGCTAGAGTTCGTGGGCTGTACTTC	CSARVRGLYF
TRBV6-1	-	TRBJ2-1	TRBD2	TGTGCCAGCAGTGAGGTCCTAGCGGGGTCCTACAATGAGCAGTTCTTC	CASSEVLAGSYNEQFF
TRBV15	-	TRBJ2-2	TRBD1	TGTGCCACCAGCAGCTACGGACAGGGGGAGGCCGGGGAGCTGTTTTTT	CATSSYGQGEAGELFF
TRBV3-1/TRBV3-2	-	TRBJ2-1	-	TGTGCCAGCAGCCAACCGACTTCCAGCAGCTCCTACAATGAGCAGTTCTTC	CASSQPTSSSSYNEQFF
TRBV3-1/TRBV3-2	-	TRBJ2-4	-	TGTGCCAGCAGCCTTAATCTCGGGGGACAGCGGAACATTCAGTACTTC	CASSLNLGGQRNIQYF
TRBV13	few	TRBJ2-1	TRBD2	TGTGCCAGCAGCTTAGCTAGCGGGACTGTCAATGAGCAGTTCTTC	CASSLASGTVNEQFF
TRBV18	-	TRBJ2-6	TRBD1	TGTGCCAGCTCACCTACAGGGGCTGGGGCCAACGTCCTGACTTTC	CASSPTGAGANVLTF
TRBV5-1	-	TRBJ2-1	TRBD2	TGCGCCAGCAGCCGTCGTTCAGCGGGGGGCTCCTACAATGAGCAGTTCTTC	CASSRRSAGGSYNEQFF